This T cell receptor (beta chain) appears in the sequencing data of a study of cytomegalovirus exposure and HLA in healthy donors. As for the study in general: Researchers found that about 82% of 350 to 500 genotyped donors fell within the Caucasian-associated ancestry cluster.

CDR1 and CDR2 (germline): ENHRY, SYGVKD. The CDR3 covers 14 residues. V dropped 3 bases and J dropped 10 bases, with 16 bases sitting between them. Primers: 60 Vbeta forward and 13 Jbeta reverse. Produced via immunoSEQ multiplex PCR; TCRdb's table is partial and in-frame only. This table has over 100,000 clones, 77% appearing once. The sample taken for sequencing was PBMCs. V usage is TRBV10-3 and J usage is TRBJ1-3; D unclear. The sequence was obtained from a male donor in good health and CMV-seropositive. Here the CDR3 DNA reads TGTGCCATCAGTGACCGTAAGGAGTTGAGGACCATATATTTT. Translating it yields CAISDRKELRTIYF.